Below, 5 T cell receptor beta chains from the same sample are listed, as sequenced in a study of beta chain features in type 1 diabetes. The entirety of the isolated RNA underwent reverse transcription, so expressed TCRB transcripts were sequenced. The method was immunoSEQ multiplex PCR; TCRdb's version includes in-frame clones alone and lacks a portion of them. The sample includes about 330,000 clones, 11% of them seen just once. The specimen was naive CD4+ T cells from blood. The receptors stem from a woman in her thirties in good health.

This clone was observed a handful of times. CDR3: CASSPPSAGVGTQYF. The CDR3 bases are TGTGCCAGCTCACCACCTTCGGCGGGAGTGGGTACGCAGTATTTT. This chain joins TRBV18 and TRBJ2-3, with 7 nucleotides matching TRBD2. The germline gives CDR1 KGHSH, CDR2 LQKENI. V lost 0 bases, J lost 8 bases, and 8 bases stayed unmatched. This CDR3 has 15 residues.

This clone was picked up a small number of times. V usage is TRBV7-2 and J usage is TRBJ2-1; 9 nucleotides align to TRBD2. Germline-derived CDR1 and CDR2 are SGHTA and FQGNSA. The CDR3 contains 15 residues. The junction had 11 bases not matched to a gene; V was cut back by 5 bases and J by 9 bases. This CDR3 reads CASSTGGTSFIEQFF. CDR3 nucleotide sequence: TGTGCCAGCAGCACCGGGGGGACTAGCTTCATTGAGCAGTTCTTC. The variable domain in full, with the rest retrieved from reference TRBV7-2 and TRBJ2-1, is GAGVSQSPSNKVTEKGKDVELRCDPISGHTALYWYRQSLGQGLEFLIYFQGNSAPDKSGLPSDRFSAERTGGSVSTLTIQRTQQEDSAVYLCASSTGGTSFIEQFFGPGTRLTVL.

The table lists this clone with a few counts. The chain recombines TRBV11-2 with TRBJ2-5; D is ambiguous. Germline V lookup: CDR1 SGHAT, CDR2 FQNNGV. The germline V and J ends were trimmed by 5 bases and 4 bases, with 14 bases remaining between them. This CDR3 spans 14 amino acids. The CDR3 spells CASSATTPGETQYF. CDR3 DNA: TGTGCCAGCAGCGCAACGACCCCGGGAGAGACCCAGTACTTC.

In its sample, this clone was seen a few times. The V and J genes are TRBV4-2 and TRBJ2-7; TRBD1 agrees at 7 bases. CDR1 LGHNA and CDR2 YNFKEQ come from the germline V gene. The CDR3 is 15 amino acids. V lost 4 bases, J lost 0 bases, and 6 bases stayed unmatched. The CDR3 sequence: CASSLQGTSSYEQYF. The CDR3 DNA sequence: TGTGCCAGCAGCCTACAGGGGACGAGCTCCTACGAGCAGTACTTC.

This clone was picked up a small number of times. This chain connects TRBV28 to TRBJ1-1; no reliable D call. V was pared by 2 bases and J by 2 bases, with 6 bases between. The CDR3 totals 13 residues. The germline CDR1 and CDR2 sequences are MDHEN and SYDVKM. The CDR3 sequence is CASSLQSNTEAFF. CDR3 nucleotide sequence: TGTGCCAGCAGTTTACAGTCCAACACTGAAGCTTTCTTT.